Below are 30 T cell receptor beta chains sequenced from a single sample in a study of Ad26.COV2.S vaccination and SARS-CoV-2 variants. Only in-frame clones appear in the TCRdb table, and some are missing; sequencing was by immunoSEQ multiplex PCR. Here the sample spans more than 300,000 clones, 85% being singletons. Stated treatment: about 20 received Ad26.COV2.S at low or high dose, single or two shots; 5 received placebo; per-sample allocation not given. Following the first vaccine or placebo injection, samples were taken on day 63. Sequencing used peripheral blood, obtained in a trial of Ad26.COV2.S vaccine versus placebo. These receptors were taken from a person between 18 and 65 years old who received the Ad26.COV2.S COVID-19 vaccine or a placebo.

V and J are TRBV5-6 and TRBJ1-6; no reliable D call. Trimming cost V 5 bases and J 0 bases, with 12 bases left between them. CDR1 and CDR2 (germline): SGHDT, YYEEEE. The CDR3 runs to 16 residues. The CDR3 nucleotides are TGTGCCAGCAGGCCGCCACGCATCTCCTATAATTCACCCCTCCACTTT. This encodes CASRPPRISYNSPLHF.

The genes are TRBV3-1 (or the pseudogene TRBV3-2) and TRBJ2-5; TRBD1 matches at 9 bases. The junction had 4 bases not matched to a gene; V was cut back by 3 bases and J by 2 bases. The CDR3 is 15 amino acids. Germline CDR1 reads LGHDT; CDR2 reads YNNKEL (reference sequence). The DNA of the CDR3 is TGTGCCAGCAGCCACCGACAGGGGGGTCAAGAGACCCAGTACTTC. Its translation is CASSHRQGGQETQYF.

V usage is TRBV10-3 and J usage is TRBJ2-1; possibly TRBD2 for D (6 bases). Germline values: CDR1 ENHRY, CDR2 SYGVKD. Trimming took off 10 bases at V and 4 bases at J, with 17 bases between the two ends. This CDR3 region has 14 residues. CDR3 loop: CANNGTPFYNEQFF. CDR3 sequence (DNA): TGTGCCAACAACGGGACTCCATTTTACAATGAGCAGTTCTTC.

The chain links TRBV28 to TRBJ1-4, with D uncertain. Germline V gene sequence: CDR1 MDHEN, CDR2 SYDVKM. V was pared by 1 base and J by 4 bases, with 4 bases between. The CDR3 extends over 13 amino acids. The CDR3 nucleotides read TGTGCCAGCAGTTTATCTATTAATGAAAAACTGTTTTTT. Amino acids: CASSLSINEKLFF.

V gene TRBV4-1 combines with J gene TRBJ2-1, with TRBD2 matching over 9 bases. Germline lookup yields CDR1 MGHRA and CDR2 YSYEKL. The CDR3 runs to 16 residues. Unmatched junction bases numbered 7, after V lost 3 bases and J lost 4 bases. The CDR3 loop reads CASSQGSGGYYNEQFF. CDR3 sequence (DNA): TGCGCCAGCAGCCAGGGCAGCGGGGGGTATTACAATGAGCAGTTCTTC.

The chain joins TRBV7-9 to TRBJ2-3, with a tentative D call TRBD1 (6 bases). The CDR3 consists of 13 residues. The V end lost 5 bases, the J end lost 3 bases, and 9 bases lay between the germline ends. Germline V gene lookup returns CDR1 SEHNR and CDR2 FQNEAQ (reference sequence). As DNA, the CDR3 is TGTGCCAGCAGCCCCCAGGGGACAGATACGCAGTATTTT. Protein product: CASSPQGTDTQYF.

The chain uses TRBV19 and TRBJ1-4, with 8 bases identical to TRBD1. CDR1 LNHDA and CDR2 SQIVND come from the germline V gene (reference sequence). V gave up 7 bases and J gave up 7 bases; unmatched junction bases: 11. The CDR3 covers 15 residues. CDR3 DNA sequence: TGTGCCAGTATGGCAGGGGGCATGATTGGTGAAAAACTGTTTTTT. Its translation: CASMAGGMIGEKLFF.

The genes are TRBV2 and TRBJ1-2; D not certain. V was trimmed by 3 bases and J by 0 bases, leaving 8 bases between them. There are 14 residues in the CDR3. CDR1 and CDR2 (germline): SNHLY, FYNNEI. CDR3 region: CASSDAVANYGYTF. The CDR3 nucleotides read TGTGCCAGCAGTGACGCCGTAGCTAACTATGGCTACACCTTC. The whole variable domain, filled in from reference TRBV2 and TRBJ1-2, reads EPEVTQTPSHQVTQMGQEVILRCVPISNHLYFYWYRQILGQKVEFLVSFYNNEISEKSEIFDDQFSVERPDGSNFTLKIRSTKLEDSAMYFCASSDAVANYGYTFGSGTRLTVV.

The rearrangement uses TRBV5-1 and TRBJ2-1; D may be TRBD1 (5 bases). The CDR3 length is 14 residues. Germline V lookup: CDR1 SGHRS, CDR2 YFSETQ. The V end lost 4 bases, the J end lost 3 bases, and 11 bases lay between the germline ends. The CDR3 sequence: CASSHQDSYNEQFF. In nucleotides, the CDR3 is TGCGCCAGCAGCCACCAAGACAGCTACAATGAGCAGTTCTTC.

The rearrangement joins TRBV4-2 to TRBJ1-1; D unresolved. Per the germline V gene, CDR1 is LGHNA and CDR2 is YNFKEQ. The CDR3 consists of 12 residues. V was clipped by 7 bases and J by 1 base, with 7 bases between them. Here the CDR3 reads CASMAENTEAFF. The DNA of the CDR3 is TGTGCCAGCATGGCGGAGAACACTGAAGCTTTCTTT.

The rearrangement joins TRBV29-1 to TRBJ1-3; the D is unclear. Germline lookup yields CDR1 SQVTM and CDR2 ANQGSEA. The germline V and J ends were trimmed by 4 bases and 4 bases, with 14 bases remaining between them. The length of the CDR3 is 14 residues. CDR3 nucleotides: TGCAGCGTTGGTCTTCGAACACAAGGAAACACCATATATTTT. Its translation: CSVGLRTQGNTIYF.

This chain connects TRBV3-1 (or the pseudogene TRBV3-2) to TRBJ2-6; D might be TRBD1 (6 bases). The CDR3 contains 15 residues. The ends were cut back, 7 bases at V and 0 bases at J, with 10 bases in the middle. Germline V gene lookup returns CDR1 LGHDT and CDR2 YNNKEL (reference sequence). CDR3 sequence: CASTGQNSGANVLTF. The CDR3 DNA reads TGTGCCAGCACGGGACAAAACTCTGGGGCCAACGTCCTGACTTTC.

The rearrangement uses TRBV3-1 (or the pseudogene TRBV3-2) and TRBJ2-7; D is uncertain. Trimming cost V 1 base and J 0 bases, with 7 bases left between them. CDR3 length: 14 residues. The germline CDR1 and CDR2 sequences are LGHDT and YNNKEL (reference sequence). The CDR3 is CASSQVQNSYEQYF. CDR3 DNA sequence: TGTGCCAGCAGCCAAGTTCAAAACTCCTACGAGCAGTACTTC.

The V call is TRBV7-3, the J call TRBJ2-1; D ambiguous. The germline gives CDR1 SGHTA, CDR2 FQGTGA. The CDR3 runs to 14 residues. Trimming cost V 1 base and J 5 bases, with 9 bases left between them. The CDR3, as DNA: TGTGCCAGCAGCTTAATCCCCGGACACAATGAGCAGTTCTTC. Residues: CASSLIPGHNEQFF.

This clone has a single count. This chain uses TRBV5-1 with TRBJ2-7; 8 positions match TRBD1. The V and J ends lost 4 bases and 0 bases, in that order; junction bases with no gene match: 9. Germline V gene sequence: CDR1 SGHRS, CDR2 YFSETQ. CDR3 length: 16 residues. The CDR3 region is CASSVWDRLSSYEQYF. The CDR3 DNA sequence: TGCGCCAGCAGCGTCTGGGACAGGTTAAGCTCCTACGAGCAGTACTTC.

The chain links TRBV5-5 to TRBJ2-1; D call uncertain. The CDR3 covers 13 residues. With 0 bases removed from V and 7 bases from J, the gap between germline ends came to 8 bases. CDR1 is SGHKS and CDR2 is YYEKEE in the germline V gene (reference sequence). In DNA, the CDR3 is TGTGCCAGCAGCTTGGCGGGTAGGAATGAGCAGTTCTTC. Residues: CASSLAGRNEQFF.

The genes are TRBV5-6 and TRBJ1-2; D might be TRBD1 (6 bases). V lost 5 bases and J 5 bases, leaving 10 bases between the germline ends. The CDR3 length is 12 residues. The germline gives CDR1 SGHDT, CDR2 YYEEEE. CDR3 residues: CASSPGQYGYTF. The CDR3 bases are TGTGCCAGCAGTCCAGGACAGTATGGCTACACCTTC.

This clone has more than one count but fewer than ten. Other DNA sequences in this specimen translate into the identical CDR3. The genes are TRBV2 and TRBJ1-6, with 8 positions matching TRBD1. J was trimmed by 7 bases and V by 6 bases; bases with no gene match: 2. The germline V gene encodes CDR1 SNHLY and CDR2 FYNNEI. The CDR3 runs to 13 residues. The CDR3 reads CASSGQGNSPLHF. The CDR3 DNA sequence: TGTGCCAGCAGCGGACAGGGCAATTCACCCCTCCACTTT.

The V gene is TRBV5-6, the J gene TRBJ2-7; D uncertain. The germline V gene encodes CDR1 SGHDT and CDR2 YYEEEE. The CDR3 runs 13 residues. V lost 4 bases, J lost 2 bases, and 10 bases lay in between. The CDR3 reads CASSPNQPYEQYF. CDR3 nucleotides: TGTGCCAGCAGCCCGAATCAACCCTACGAGCAGTACTTC.

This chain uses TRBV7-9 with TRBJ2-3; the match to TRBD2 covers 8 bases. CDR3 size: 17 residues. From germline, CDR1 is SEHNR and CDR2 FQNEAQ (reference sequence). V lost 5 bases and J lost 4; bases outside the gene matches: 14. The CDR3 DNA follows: TGTGCCAGCAGCCCCTCCCTTGCGGGGGGCGGGTCAGATACGCAGTATTTT. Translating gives CASSPSLAGGGSDTQYF. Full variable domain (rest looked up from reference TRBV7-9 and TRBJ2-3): DTGVSQNPRHKITKRGQNVTFRCDPISEHNRLYWYRQTLGQGPEFLTYFQNEAQLEKSRLLSDRFSAERPKGSFSTLEIQRTEQGDSAMYLCASSPSLAGGGSDTQYFGPGTRLTVL.

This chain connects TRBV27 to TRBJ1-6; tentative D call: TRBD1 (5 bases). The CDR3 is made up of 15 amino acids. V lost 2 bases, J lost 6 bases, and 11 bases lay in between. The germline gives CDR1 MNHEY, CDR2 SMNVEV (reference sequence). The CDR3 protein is CASSLQGILNSPLHF. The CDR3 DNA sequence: TGTGCCAGCAGTTTACAGGGTATTCTTAATTCACCCCTCCACTTT.

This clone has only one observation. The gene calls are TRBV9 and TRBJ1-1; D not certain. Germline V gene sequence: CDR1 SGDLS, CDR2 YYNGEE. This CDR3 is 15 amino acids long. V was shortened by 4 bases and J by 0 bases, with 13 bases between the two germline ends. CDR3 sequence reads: CASSKTTLMNTEAFF. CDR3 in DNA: TGTGCCAGCAGCAAGACGACACTTATGAACACTGAAGCTTTCTTT.

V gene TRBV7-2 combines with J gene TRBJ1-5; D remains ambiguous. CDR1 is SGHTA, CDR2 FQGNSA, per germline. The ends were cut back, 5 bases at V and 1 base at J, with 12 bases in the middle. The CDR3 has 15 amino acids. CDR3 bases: TGTGCCAGCAGCCCGGACTTTTTCAGCAATCAGCCCCAGCATTTT. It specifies CASSPDFFSNQPQHF.

The CDR3 region is CAISGSIGTYEQYF. The CDR3 coding sequence is TGTGCCATCAGCGGGTCCATTGGAACCTACGAGCAGTACTTC. The chain has TRBV10-3 and TRBJ2-7; D not resolved. Trimming removed 6 bases at V and 2 bases at J, with 14 bases between. Germline V lookup: CDR1 ENHRY, CDR2 SYGVKD. The CDR3 has 14 amino acids.

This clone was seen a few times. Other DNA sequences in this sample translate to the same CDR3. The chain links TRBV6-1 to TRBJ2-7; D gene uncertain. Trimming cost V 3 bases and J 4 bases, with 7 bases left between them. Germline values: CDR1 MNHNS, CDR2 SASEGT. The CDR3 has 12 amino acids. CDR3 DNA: TGTGCCAGCAGTGAGACATATTACGAGCAGTACTTC. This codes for CASSETYYEQYF.

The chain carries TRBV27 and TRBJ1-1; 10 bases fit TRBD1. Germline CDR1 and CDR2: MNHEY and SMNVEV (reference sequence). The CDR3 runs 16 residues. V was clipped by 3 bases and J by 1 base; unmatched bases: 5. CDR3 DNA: TGTGCCAGCAGTTTCAGAGACAGGGGGCCGAACACTGAAGCTTTCTTT. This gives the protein CASSFRDRGPNTEAFF.

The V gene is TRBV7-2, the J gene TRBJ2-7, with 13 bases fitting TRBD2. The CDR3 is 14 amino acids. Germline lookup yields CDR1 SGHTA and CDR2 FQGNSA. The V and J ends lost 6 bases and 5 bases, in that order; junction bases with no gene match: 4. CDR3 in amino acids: CASRLAGGSHEQYF. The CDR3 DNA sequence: TGTGCCAGCAGACTAGCGGGGGGGTCCCACGAGCAGTACTTC.

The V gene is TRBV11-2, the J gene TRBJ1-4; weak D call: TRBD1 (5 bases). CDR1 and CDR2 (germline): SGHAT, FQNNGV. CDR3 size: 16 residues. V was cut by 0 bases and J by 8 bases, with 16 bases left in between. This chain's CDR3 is CASSLDWRGGGEKLFF. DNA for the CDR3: TGTGCCAGCAGCTTAGATTGGAGGGGAGGAGGCGAAAAACTGTTTTTT.

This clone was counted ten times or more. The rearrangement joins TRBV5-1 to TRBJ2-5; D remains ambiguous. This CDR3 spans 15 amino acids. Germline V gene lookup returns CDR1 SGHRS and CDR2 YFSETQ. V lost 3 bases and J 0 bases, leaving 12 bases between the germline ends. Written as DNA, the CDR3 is TGCGCCAGCAGCTCCCGATTCTTGTACCAAGAGACCCAGTACTTC. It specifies CASSSRFLYQETQYF.

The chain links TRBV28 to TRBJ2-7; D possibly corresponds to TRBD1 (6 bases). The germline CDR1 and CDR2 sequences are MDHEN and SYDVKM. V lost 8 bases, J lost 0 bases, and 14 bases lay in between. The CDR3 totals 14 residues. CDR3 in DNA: TGTGCCAGCCGGTGGACAGTCATCTCCTACGAGCAGTACTTC. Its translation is CASRWTVISYEQYF.